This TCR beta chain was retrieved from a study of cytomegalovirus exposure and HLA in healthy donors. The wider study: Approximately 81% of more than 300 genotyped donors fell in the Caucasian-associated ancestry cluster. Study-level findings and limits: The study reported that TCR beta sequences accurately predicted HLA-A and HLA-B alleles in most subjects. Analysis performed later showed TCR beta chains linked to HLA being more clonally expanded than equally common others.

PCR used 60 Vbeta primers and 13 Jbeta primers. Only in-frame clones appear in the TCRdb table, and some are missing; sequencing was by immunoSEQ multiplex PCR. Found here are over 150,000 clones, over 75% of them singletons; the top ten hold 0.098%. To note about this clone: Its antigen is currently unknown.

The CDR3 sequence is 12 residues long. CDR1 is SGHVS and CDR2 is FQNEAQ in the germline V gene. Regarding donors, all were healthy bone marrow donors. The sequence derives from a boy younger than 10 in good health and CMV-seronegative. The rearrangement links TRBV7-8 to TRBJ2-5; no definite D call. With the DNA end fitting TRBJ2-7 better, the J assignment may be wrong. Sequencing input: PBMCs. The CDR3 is CASSVLTYEQYF. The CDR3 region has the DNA TGTGCCAGCAGCGTCCTTACCTACGAGCAGTACTTC.